This T cell receptor beta chain was recorded in a study of T cell responses to AZD1222 COVID-19 vaccine. Sequencing was performed with immunoSEQ multiplex PCR; in TCRdb, only in-frame clones are kept and a portion is missing. The sample consists of 110,000 to 150,000 clones, more than 75% of them appearing once. CDR3 length: 12 residues. V was pared by 5 bases and J by 11 bases, with 8 bases of the junction left unmatched. Turning to this clone: Its antigen is undetermined.

Study findings and constraints: The breadth and depth of Spike-specific TCRs increased once two AZD1222 doses had been given. Donors were largely white British and mainly female; clonal diversity was possibly underestimated.

The sample in question was peripheral blood, obtained 28 days after the second AZD1222 dose. The origin of this receptor is an adult who received the AZD1222 COVID-19 vaccine. The chain employs TRBV12-3 or TRBV12-4 and TRBJ1-1, with 7 bases lining up with TRBD1. CDR3 sequence reads: CASSRDSPGAFF. CDR3 coding DNA: TGTGCCAGCAGTCGGGACAGCCCGGGGGCTTTCTTT.